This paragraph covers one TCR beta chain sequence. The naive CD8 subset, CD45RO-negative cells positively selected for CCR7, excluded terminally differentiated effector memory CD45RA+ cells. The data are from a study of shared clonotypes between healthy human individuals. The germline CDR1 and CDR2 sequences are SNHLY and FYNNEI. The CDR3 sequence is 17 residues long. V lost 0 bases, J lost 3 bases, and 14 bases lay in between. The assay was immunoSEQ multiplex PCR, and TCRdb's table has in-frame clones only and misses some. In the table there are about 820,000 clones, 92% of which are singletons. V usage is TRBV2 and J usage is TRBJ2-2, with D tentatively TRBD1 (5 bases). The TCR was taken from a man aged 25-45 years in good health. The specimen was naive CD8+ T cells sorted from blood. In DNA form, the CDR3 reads TGTGCCAGCAGTGAAGCGCCGGATGGGGCGGACACCGGGGAGCTGTTTTTT. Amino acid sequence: CASSEAPDGADTGELFF.